One sample yielded the 28 T cell receptor beta chains listed below, sequenced in a study of beta chain features in type 1 diabetes. Expressed TCRB transcripts were sequenced after all isolated RNA was converted to cDNA. TCRdb's table, derived via immunoSEQ multiplex PCR, lists solely in-frame clones and lacks some. This table has 300,000 to 350,000 clones, approximately 15% appearing once. Sequencing was carried out using central memory CD4+ T cells from blood. These receptors originate from a man younger than 45 in good health.

V and J are TRBV7-8 and TRBJ2-3; a weak D match, TRBD2 (5 bases). Trimming removed 2 bases from V and 1 base from J, with 7 bases in between. The CDR3 length is 14 residues. Germline values: CDR1 SGHVS, CDR2 FQNEAQ. CDR3 sequence reads: CASSLLARTDTQYF. DNA of the CDR3: TGTGCCAGCAGCTTACTAGCCCGCACAGATACGCAGTATTTT.

This CDR3 reads CASSPLGTGDTAFF. CDR3 nucleotides: TGTGCCAGCAGCCCTCTGGGGACAGGGGATACGGCTTTCTTT. The rearrangement links TRBV7-3 to TRBJ1-1, with 10 bases identical to TRBD1. CDR1 and CDR2 (germline): SGHTA, FQGTGA. This CDR3 is built from 14 residues. After removal of 5 bases from V and 11 bases from J, the junction contained 11 bases not matched to a gene.

The V gene is TRBV2, the J gene TRBJ2-5, with TRBD1 identical over 7 bases. With V trimmed by 6 bases and J by 11 bases, 12 bases remained unmatched. The CDR3 has 13 residues. Germline assignment: CDR1 SNHLY and CDR2 FYNNEI. Here the CDR3 DNA reads TGTGCCAGCAGGGTAGACGGGCAGGGGGAACAGTACTTC. Its translation is CASRVDGQGEQYF.

The chain is built from TRBV5-1 and TRBJ2-2; D may match TRBD1 or TRBD2 (5 bases each). The germline CDR1 and CDR2 sequences are SGHRS and YFSETQ. This CDR3 region has 14 residues. V was trimmed by 4 bases and J by 4 bases, leaving 11 bases between them. The CDR3 coding sequence is TGCGCCAGCAGCCCCGGGACCCTCACCGGGGAGCTGTTTTTT. Encoded protein: CASSPGTLTGELFF.

There are many counts of this clone. The sample has other DNA sequences that encode this CDR3 too. V usage is TRBV7-2 and J usage is TRBJ2-5, with 10 bases that match TRBD2. In germline, CDR1 is SGHTA, CDR2 FQGNSA. V lost 2 bases, J lost 3 bases, and 0 bases stayed unmatched. The CDR3 has 14 residues. The CDR3 coding sequence is TGTGCCAGCAGCTTAACTAGCGGGGAAGAGACCCAGTACTTC. This translates into CASSLTSGEETQYF. The full variable domain, rest sourced from reference TRBV7-2 and TRBJ2-5, is GAGVSQSPSNKVTEKGKDVELRCDPISGHTALYWYRQSLGQGLEFLIYFQGNSAPDKSGLPSDRFSAERTGGSVSTLTIQRTQQEDSAVYLCASSLTSGEETQYFGPGTRLLVL.

The table lists this clone with a few counts. V gene TRBV2 combines with J gene TRBJ1-5; maybe TRBD1 (5 bases). The V end was cut by 7 bases, the J end by 0 bases, with 16 bases between. Germline V gene data show CDR1 as SNHLY and CDR2 as FYNNEI. The CDR3 is 16 residues long. The CDR3 coding sequence is TGTGCCAGCAAGGATGGGACCGTTTATAGCAATCAGCCCCAGCATTTT. Its translation is CASKDGTVYSNQPQHF. The variable domain in full, with the rest retrieved from reference TRBV2 and TRBJ1-5, is EPEVTQTPSHQVTQMGQEVILRCVPISNHLYFYWYRQILGQKVEFLVSFYNNEISEKSEIFDDQFSVERPDGSNFTLKIRSTKLEDSAMYFCASKDGTVYSNQPQHFGDGTRLSIL.

This rearrangement joins TRBV2 to TRBJ1-4; D gene uncertain. Germline-derived CDR1 and CDR2 are SNHLY and FYNNEI. The CDR3 covers 13 residues. V was shortened by 4 bases and J by 8 bases, with 11 bases between the two germline ends. The CDR3 DNA follows: TGTGCCAGCAGTGTTCTTGGAGGAGAAAAACTGTTTTTT. As protein: CASSVLGGEKLFF.

With respect to this clone: Since a much larger clone is just one base distant, this may be a read error. The rearrangement joins TRBV2 to TRBJ2-7; D call uncertain. This CDR3 is built from 13 residues. Germline CDR1 reads SNHLY; CDR2 reads FYNNEI. V was clipped by 6 bases and J by 0 bases, with 9 bases between them. CDR3 sequence (DNA): TGTGCCAGCAGATTACAGAGCTCCTACGAGCAGTACTTC. Protein product: CASRLQSSYEQYF.

The chain carries TRBV7-2 and TRBJ2-2; D gene uncertain. CDR1 is SGHTA, CDR2 FQGNSA, per germline. The CDR3 spans 13 residues. V lost 4 bases and J 5 bases, leaving 8 bases between the germline ends. In nucleotides, the CDR3 is TGTGCCAGCAGCTGGTCGCGGACCGGGGAGCTGTTTTTT. Translated, it gives CASSWSRTGELFF.

This clone was seen many times. V usage is TRBV6-5 and J usage is TRBJ1-6; 7 positions agree with TRBD1. The CDR3 runs 14 residues. Germline CDR1 and CDR2: MNHEY and SVGAGI. Losses at the gene ends were 6 bases for V and 10 bases for J; bases not matched to a gene: 9. CDR3 in amino acids: CASSPRDRVSPLHF. The DNA of the CDR3 is TGTGCCAGCAGCCCTCGAGACAGGGTATCACCCCTCCACTTT.

This clone was picked up many times. The rearrangement links TRBV14 to TRBJ2-1; 9 bases align to TRBD1. V shed 4 bases and J 8 bases; nucleotides not matched to a gene: 9. This CDR3 is 15 amino acids long. CDR1 SGHDN and CDR2 FVKESK come from the germline V gene. The CDR3 bases are TGTGCCAGCAGCCGGCCGGGACAGGGCAGGGATGAGCAGTTCTTC. Protein: CASSRPGQGRDEQFF.

This chain uses TRBV5-5 with TRBJ1-2; no definite D call. The V end was cut by 3 bases, the J end by 0 bases, with 9 bases between. From germline, CDR1 is SGHKS and CDR2 YYEKEE (reference sequence). The CDR3 covers 14 residues. This chain's CDR3 is CASSWGGANYGYTF. DNA for the CDR3: TGTGCCAGCAGCTGGGGAGGAGCTAACTATGGCTACACCTTC.

This clone was seen more than once but under ten times. The sample contains more than one DNA sequence encoding this CDR3. This rearrangement joins TRBV5-6 to TRBJ1-3; D ambiguous. Trimming removed 0 bases at V and 1 base at J, with 8 bases between. The germline gives CDR1 SGHDT, CDR2 YYEEEE. The CDR3 loop spans 15 amino acids. The CDR3 is CASSLGRGSGNTIYF. In nucleotides, the CDR3 is TGTGCCAGCAGCTTGGGGCGGGGATCTGGAAACACCATATATTTT.

V and J are TRBV19 and TRBJ2-2, with 7 positions matching TRBD2. The junction had 10 bases not matched to a gene; V was cut back by 4 bases and J by 2 bases. Germline assignment: CDR1 LNHDA and CDR2 SQIVND (reference sequence). This CDR3 is built from 17 residues. In nucleotides, the CDR3 is TGTGCCAGTAGTACGTTGGGGGGAGGGGCCAACACCGGGGAGCTGTTTTTT. Protein sequence: CASSTLGGGANTGELFF.

This clone was recorded once. This same CDR3 is encoded by further DNA sequences in the sample. V and J are TRBV19 and TRBJ1-2, with D possibly being TRBD1 (5 bases). The CDR3 contains 13 residues. Germline values: CDR1 LNHDA, CDR2 SQIVND (reference sequence). Trimming took 5 bases from V and 5 from J, leaving 12 bases between them. The CDR3 loop is CASSSGVLYGYTF. The CDR3 DNA sequence: TGTGCCAGTAGTTCGGGGGTCCTGTATGGCTACACCTTC.

The chain links TRBV19 to TRBJ2-1, with 10 bases lining up with TRBD2. From germline, CDR1 is LNHDA and CDR2 SQIVND (reference sequence). V dropped 6 bases and J dropped 8; count of bases not matched to a gene: 13. CDR3 length equals 16 residues. The CDR3 region is CASRTGRLAGVYEQFF. For the CDR3, the DNA is TGTGCCAGTAGAACAGGGAGGCTAGCGGGGGTATATGAGCAGTTCTTC.

There are a few counts of this clone. The J gene is TRBJ2-7, the V gene TRBV13; the D gene could be TRBD1 or TRBD2 (5 bases each). There are 15 residues in the CDR3. From germline, CDR1 is PRHDT and CDR2 FYEKMQ (reference sequence). V was pared by 5 bases and J by 0 bases, with 14 bases between. CDR3 loop: CASSPGRASSYEQYV. In nucleotides, the CDR3 is TGTGCCAGCAGCCCGGGACGGGCGAGCTCCTACGAGCAGTACGTC.

The chain employs TRBV5-8 and TRBJ1-1, with TRBD1 as a possible D gene (6 bases). Deletions cut 0 bases from V and 1 base from J, with 10 bases between. The CDR3 consists of 15 residues. Germline CDR1 reads SGHTS; CDR2 reads YDEGEE. The CDR3 DNA sequence: TGTGCCAGCAGCTTGGAACAGGGCGCGAACACTGAAGCTTTCTTT. It encodes CASSLEQGANTEAFF.

Remarks on this clone: A read error may account for a junction end that differs from germline. The chain recombines TRBV7-7 with TRBJ2-5; D might be TRBD1 (6 bases). The CDR3 spans 13 residues. Germline lookup yields CDR1 SSHAT and CDR2 FNYEAQ (reference sequence). CDR3 loop: CASSLDTGETQYF. CDR3 nucleotides: TGTGCTAGCAGCTTAGACACAGGGGAGACCCAGTACTTC.

This clone was detected only a few times. The gene calls are TRBV10-3 and TRBJ1-2; a possible D gene is TRBD1 (6 bases). CDR1 is ENHRY and CDR2 is SYGVKD in the germline V gene. CDR3 length equals 13 residues. V was cut by 3 bases and J by 4 bases, with 9 bases left in between. The CDR3 DNA is TGTGCCATCAGTGAAACGGACAGCTATGGCTACACCTTC. Translated: CAISETDSYGYTF.

This clone was detected a few times. The chain uses TRBV29-1 and TRBJ2-4, with D perhaps matching TRBD2 (6 bases). Trimming removed 7 bases at V and 7 bases at J, with 20 bases between. The germline gives CDR1 SQVTM, CDR2 ANQGSEA. The CDR3 is made up of 14 amino acids. The chain's CDR3 is CSAGTPGEKNIQYF. As DNA, the CDR3 is TGCAGCGCAGGGACTCCTGGGGAGAAGAACATTCAGTACTTC.

This chain connects TRBV9 to TRBJ2-3; D could derive from TRBD1 or TRBD2 (6 bases each). From germline, CDR1 is SGDLS and CDR2 YYNGEE. The CDR3 has 16 amino acids. The V and J ends lost 3 bases and 0 bases respectively, with 14 bases between them. The CDR3 region has the DNA TGTGCCAGCAGCGCGAAGGGGGGAGTGAGCACAGATACGCAGTATTTT. It yields the protein CASSAKGGVSTDTQYF.

This rearrangement joins TRBV5-4 to TRBJ2-1, with TRBD2 identical over 9 bases. The CDR3 extends over 16 amino acids. Trimming at V came to 6 bases and at J to 5 bases, leaving 12 bases not matched to a gene. Germline assignment: CDR1 SGHNT and CDR2 YYREEE (reference sequence). In DNA, the CDR3 is TGTGCCAGCACCAGGGGCTCCAGCGGGAGGAACAATGAGCAGTTCTTC. This sequence encodes CASTRGSSGRNNEQFF.

The chain links TRBV4-3 to TRBJ2-1; 9 nucleotides match TRBD1. V lost 4 bases, J lost 14 bases, and 9 bases stayed unmatched. The CDR3 sequence is 13 residues long. CDR1 LGHNA and CDR2 YSLEER come from the germline V gene. The CDR3 sequence is CASSRDRVGEKFF. For the CDR3, the DNA is TGCGCCAGCAGCCGGGACAGGGTAGGAGAAAAGTTCTTC.

The table lists this clone with a count of one. The rearrangement links TRBV6-5 to TRBJ1-4; maybe TRBD1 (5 bases). CDR1 is MNHEY and CDR2 is SVGAGI in the germline V gene. V gave up 5 bases and J gave up 5 bases, with 9 bases separating them. This CDR3 comprises 13 residues. DNA of the CDR3: TGTGCCAGCAGTAAAAACAGGAATGAAAAACTGTTTTTT. This codes for CASSKNRNEKLFF.

This clone turned up a few times. The rearrangement uses TRBV7-2 and TRBJ1-4, with 9 bases matching TRBD1. This CDR3 comprises 15 residues. CDR1 is SGHTA, CDR2 FQGNSA, per germline. V was pared by 5 bases and J by 8 bases, with 9 bases of the junction left unmatched. CDR3 sequence: CASSGRTGDGEKLFF. CDR3 DNA sequence: TGTGCCAGCAGCGGAAGGACAGGGGATGGGGAAAAACTGTTTTTT.

In the case of this clone: The sample carries other DNA sequences with the same CDR3. The rearrangement joins TRBV5-1 to TRBJ1-1; TRBD1 matches at 7 bases. Germline lookup yields CDR1 SGHRS and CDR2 YFSETQ. This CDR3 is built from 14 residues. V lost 0 bases, J lost 5 bases, and 4 bases stayed unmatched. In nucleotides, the CDR3 is TGCGCCAGCAGCTTGGGACAGGGTGGGACTGAAGCTTTCTTT. It codes for CASSLGQGGTEAFF. Full variable domain (outside the CDR3, taken from reference TRBV5-1 and TRBJ1-1): KAGVTQTPRYLIKTRGQQVTLSCSPISGHRSVSWYQQTPGQGLQFLFEYFSETQRNKGNFPGRFSGRQFSNSRSEMNVSTLELGDSALYLCASSLGQGGTEAFFGQGTRLTVV.

V and J are TRBV7-2 and TRBJ2-7, with D unclear. CDR3 length equals 15 residues. Trimming took 0 bases from V and 2 from J, leaving 11 bases between them. The V gene's germline CDR1 is SGHTA and CDR2 FQGNSA. CDR3 bases: TGTGCCAGCAGCTTAGCGGTAGGGATTACCTACGAGCAGTACTTC. Protein sequence: CASSLAVGITYEQYF.